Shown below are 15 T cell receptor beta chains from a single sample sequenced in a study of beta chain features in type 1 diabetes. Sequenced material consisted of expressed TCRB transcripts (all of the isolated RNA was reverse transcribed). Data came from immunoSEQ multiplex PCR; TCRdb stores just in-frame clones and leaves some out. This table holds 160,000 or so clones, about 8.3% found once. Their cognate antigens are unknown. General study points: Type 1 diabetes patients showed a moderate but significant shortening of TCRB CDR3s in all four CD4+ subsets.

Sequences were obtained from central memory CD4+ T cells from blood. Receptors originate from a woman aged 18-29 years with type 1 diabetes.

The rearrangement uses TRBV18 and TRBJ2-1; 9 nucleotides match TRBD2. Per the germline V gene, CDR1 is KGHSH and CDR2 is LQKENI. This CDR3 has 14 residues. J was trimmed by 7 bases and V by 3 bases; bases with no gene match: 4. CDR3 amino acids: CASSPSGGKNEQFF. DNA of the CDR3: TGTGCCAGCTCACCGAGCGGGGGGAAGAATGAGCAGTTCTTC.

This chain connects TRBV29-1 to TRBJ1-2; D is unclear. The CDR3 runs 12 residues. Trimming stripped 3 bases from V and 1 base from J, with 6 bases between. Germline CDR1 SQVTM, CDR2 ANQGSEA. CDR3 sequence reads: CSVDQDNYGYTF. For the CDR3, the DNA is TGCAGCGTTGACCAGGATAACTATGGCTACACCTTC.

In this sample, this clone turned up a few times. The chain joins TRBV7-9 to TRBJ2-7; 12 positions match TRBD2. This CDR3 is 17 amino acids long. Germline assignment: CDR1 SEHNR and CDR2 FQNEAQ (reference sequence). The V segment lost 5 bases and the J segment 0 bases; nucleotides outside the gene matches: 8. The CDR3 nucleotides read TGTGCCAGCAGCCACGGACTAGCGGGGACTATCTCCTACGAGCAGTACTTC. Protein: CASSHGLAGTISYEQYF.

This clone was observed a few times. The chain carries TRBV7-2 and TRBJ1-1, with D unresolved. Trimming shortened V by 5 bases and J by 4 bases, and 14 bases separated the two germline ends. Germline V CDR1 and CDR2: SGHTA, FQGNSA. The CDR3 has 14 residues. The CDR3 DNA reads TGTGCCAGCAGCAAGAACAACGCCGCCACTGAAGCTTTCTTT. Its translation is CASSKNNAATEAFF.

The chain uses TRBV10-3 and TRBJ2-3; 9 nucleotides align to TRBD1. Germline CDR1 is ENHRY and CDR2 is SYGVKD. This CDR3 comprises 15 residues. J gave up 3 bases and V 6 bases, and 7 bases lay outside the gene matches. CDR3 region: CAISGQGRGTDTQYF. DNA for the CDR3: TGTGCCATCAGCGGACAGGGGAGGGGGACAGATACGCAGTATTTT.

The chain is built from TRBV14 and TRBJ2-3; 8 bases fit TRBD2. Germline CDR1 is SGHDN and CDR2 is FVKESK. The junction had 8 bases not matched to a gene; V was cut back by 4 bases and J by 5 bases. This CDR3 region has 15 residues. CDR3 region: CASSLAGPWGDTQYF. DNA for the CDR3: TGTGCCAGCAGCCTAGCGGGGCCTTGGGGAGATACGCAGTATTTT.

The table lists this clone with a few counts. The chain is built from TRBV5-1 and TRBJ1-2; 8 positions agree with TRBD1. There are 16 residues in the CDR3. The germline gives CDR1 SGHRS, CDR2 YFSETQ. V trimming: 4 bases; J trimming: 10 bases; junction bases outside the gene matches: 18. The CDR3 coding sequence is TGCGCCAGCAGCCCGACCCAATCGGGACAGGAATCCTCCTACACCTTC. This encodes CASSPTQSGQESSYTF.

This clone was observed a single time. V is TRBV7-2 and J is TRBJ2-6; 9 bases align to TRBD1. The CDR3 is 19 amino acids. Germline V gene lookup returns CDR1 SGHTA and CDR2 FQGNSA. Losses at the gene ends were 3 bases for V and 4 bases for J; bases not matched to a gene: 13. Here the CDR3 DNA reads TGTGCCAGCAGCTTCTACAGGGGGCGCGAATGGAGGGGGGCCAACGTCCTGACTTTC. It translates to CASSFYRGREWRGANVLTF.

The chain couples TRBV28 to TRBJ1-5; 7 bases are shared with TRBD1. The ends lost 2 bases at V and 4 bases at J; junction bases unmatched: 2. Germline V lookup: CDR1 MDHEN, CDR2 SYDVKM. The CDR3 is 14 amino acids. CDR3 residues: CASSLPRGNQPQHF. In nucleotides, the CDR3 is TGTGCCAGCAGTTTACCCAGGGGGAATCAGCCCCAGCATTTT.

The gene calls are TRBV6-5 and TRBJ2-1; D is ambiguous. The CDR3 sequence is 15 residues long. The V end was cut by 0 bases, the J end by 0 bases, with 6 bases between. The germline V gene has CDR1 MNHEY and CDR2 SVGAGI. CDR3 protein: CASSYSRNSYNEQFF. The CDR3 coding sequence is TGTGCCAGCAGTTACTCGAGGAACTCCTACAATGAGCAGTTCTTC.

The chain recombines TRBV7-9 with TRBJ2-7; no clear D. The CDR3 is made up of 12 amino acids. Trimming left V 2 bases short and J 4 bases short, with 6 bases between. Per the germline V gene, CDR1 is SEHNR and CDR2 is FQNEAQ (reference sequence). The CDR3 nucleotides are TGTGCCAGCAGCTTACCTCTTTACGAGCAGTACTTC. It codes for CASSLPLYEQYF.

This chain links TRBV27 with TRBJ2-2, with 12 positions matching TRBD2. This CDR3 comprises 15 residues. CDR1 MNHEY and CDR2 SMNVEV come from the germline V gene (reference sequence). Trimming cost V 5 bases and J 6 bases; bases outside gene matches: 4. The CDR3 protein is CASSHGLAGSGELFF. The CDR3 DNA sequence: TGTGCCAGCAGTCACGGACTAGCGGGATCCGGGGAGCTGTTTTTT.

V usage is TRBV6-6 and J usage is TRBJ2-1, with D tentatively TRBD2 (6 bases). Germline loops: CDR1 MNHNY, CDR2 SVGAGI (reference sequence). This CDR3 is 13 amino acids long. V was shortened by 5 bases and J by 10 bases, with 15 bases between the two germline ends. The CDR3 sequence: CASSPRTTGEQFF. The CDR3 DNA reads TGTGCCAGCAGTCCGCGGACTACCGGCGAGCAGTTCTTC.

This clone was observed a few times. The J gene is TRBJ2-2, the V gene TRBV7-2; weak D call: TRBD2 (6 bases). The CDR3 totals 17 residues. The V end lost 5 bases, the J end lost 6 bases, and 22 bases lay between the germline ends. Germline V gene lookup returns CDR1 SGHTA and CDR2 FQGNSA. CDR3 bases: TGTGCCAGCAGCCCGGCGGGACTTTCAACTGGGGCCGGGGAGCTGTTTTTT. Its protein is CASSPAGLSTGAGELFF.

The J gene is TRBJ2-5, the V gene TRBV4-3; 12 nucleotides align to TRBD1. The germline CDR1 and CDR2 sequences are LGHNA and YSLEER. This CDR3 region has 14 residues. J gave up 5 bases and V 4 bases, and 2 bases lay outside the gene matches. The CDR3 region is CASSPGQGAETQYF. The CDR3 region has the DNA TGCGCCAGCAGCCCGGGACAGGGGGCGGAGACCCAGTACTTC.